Detailed here is one TCR beta chain. The antigen remains unidentified. Time point described: cycle 4 day 1 (C4D1), after more than five weeks of nivolumab. Every single patient, without exception, relapsed after autologous stem cell transplantation, and brentuximab vedotin exposure varied. Some clones are missing from TCRdb's copy, which holds only in-frame ones; the method was immunoSEQ multiplex PCR. In the table there are approximately 22,000 clones, approximately 80% of which are singletons. Germline CDR1 LNHNV, CDR2 YYDKDF (reference sequence). The V and J ends lost 0 bases and 3 bases respectively, with 12 bases between them. The CDR3 runs 16 residues. These data belong to a study of PD-1 blockade in classical Hodgkin lymphoma. In the study overall: Patients were infused with nivolumab 3 mg/kg every 2 weeks. The study, taken as a whole, reports: Initiation of nivolumab under 1 year after ASCT led to exclusion of patients. Compared with baseline, CD4+ but not CD8+ TCR diversity had risen significantly by C4D1.

This chain joins TRBV15 and TRBJ2-1, with D unclear. The clonotype was recovered from a human donor with classical Hodgkin lymphoma. The material sequenced was peripheral blood mononuclear cells (PBMCs), taken before the fourth cycle of nivolumab. The CDR3 coding sequence is TGTGCCACCAGCAGAGATAGACGGGTGTACTACAATGAGCAGTTCTTC. As protein: CATSRDRRVYYNEQFF.